This TCR beta chain came from a study of cytomegalovirus exposure and HLA in healthy donors. The table came from immunoSEQ multiplex PCR; TCRdb's copy has only in-frame clones and leaves some out. The sample holds fewer than 200,000 clones, around nine tenths seen once. Trimming removed 3 bases at V and 1 base at J, with 8 bases between. CDR1 and CDR2 (germline): SGHRS, YFSETQ. The length of the CDR3 is 14 residues. The sample was PBMCs. V gene TRBV5-1 combines with J gene TRBJ1-3; D remains unclear. The TCR was taken from a woman aged 30 to 39 in good health and CMV-seronegative. CDR3 sequence reads: CASSYDTSGNTIYF. DNA of the CDR3: TGCGCCAGCAGCTATGACACGTCTGGAAACACCATATATTTT.